The present T cell receptor (beta chain) was sequenced within a study of T cell responses to AZD1222 COVID-19 vaccine. On this clone itself: As yet, its antigen is unknown.

CDR3 length: 13 residues. Looked up from germline, CDR1 is ENHRY and CDR2 is SYGVKD. The germline V and J ends were trimmed by 6 bases and 5 bases, with 11 bases remaining between them. Using immunoSEQ multiplex PCR, the repertoire was profiled, and TCRdb retains in-frame clones only, with some absent. There are about 130,000 clones in the sample; 85% to 95% occur only once, and 6.6% lies in the top ten. General study results and limits: A mostly white British donor set with more females was recruited, and clonal diversity was possibly underestimated.

This chain joins TRBV10-3 and TRBJ1-5; tentative D call: TRBD1 (6 bases). The sample here was peripheral blood, taken on day 0 of AZD1222 vaccination. The sequence derives from an adult in good health. CDR3 protein: CAIREQGDQPQHF. CDR3 sequence (DNA): TGTGCCATCAGGGAACAGGGTGATCAGCCCCAGCATTTT.